Shown below are 31 T cell receptor beta chains from a single sample sequenced in a study of human T cells and chemical hapten exposure. One entry per CDR3 protein, called by TCRdb with MiXCR from the RACE reads. The profile covers roughly 150,000 distinct CDR3 sequences, with 10% to 15% appearing a single time and 1.3% to 1.5% taken by the ten largest. Stated time point: patch test 2, 6 weeks after DPC sensitization. As for treatment: therapeutic diphenylcyclopropenone sensitization with weekly scalp DPC. This sample comprised whole blood, obtained in connection with sensitization to the hapten diphenylcyclopropenone (DPC). Receptors were obtained from a woman in her forties or fifties with alopecia areata. Some clones in this sample may be carry-over from other donors' samples.

The table lists this clonotype with a count of one. This rearrangement joins TRBV28 to TRBJ2-7; D assignment may be TRBD1 or TRBD2 (5 bases each). Germline CDR1 is MDHEN and CDR2 is SYDVKM. Trimming removed 7 bases at V and 0 bases at J, with 10 bases between. CDR3 length: 13 amino acids. The CDR3 DNA is TGTGCCAGCACGGGACGGAACTCCTACGAGCAGTACTTC. Its translation is CASTGRNSYEQYF.

Ten or more counts support this clonotype. The J gene is TRBJ2-2, the V gene TRBV29-1; possibly TRBD2 for D (7 bases). The germline V gene encodes CDR1 SQVTM and CDR2 ANQGSEA. CDR3 size: 14 residues. Trimming took 5 bases from V and 1 from J, leaving 11 bases between them. DNA of the CDR3: TGCAGCGTTAGGGGGGGCCAGAACACCGGGGAGCTGTTTTTT. Translated, it gives CSVRGGQNTGELFF.

This clonotype was seen ten or more times. The chain uses TRBV5-1 and TRBJ1-1, with 7 bases aligning to TRBD1. Germline V lookup: CDR1 SGHRS, CDR2 YFSETQ. V gave up 3 bases and J gave up 0 bases; unmatched junction bases: 2. CDR3 length: 14 amino acids. This CDR3 is CASSSGQVNTEAFF. In DNA form, the CDR3 reads TGCGCCAGCAGCTCTGGACAGGTGAACACTGAAGCTTTCTTT. The full variable domain, in which reference TRBV5-1 and TRBJ1-1 provide the parts outside the CDR3, is KAGVTQTPRYLIKTRGQQVTLSCSPISGHRSVSWYQQTPGQGLQFLFEYFSETQRNKGNFPGRFSGRQFSNSRSEMNVSTLELGDSALYLCASSSGQVNTEAFFGQGTRLTVV.

This clonotype showed up just a few times. The CDR3 spells CASSLAGTSGSRSYNEQFF. CDR3 nucleotides: TGTGCCAGCAGCTTAGCCGGAACTAGCGGGAGTCGCTCCTACAATGAGCAGTTCTTC. The chain uses TRBV7-2 and TRBJ2-1, with TRBD2 matching over 11 bases. The CDR3 covers 19 residues. J was trimmed by 0 bases and V by 0 bases; bases with no gene match: 7. The germline V gene encodes CDR1 SGHTA and CDR2 FQGNSA.

This sequence joins TRBV7-2 and TRBJ2-6; the D is unclear. V shed 2 bases and J shed 4 bases, with 12 bases lying between them. The CDR3 length is 16 residues. Germline CDR1 reads SGHTA; CDR2 reads FQGNSA. The CDR3 DNA reads as TGTGCCAGCAGCTTATCGCTACCGAGGGGGGCCAACGTCCTGACTTTC. As protein: CASSLSLPRGANVLTF. Looking up the rest from reference TRBV7-2 and TRBJ2-6 gives the full variable domain: GAGVSQSPSNKVTEKGKDVELRCDPISGHTALYWYRQSLGQGLEFLIYFQGNSAPDKSGLPSDRFSAERTGGSVSTLTIQRTQQEDSAVYLCASSLSLPRGANVLTFGAGSRLTVL.

Only one count was recorded for this clonotype. One end of the junction varies from germline; a read error may be responsible. The CDR3 spells CTSSLTGYYGYTF. CDR3 DNA: TGTACCAGCAGCTTAACTGGGTACTATGGCTACACCTTC. The chain carries TRBV7-9 and TRBJ1-2, with D unclear. The CDR3 extends over 13 amino acids. Looked up from germline, CDR1 is SEHNR and CDR2 is FQNEAQ (reference sequence). Full variable domain (rest looked up from reference TRBV7-9 and TRBJ1-2): DTGVSQNPRHKITKRGQNVTFRCDPISEHNRLYWYRQTLGQGPEFLTYFQNEAQLEKSRLLSDRFSAERPKGSFSTLEIQRTEQGDSAMYLCTSSLTGYYGYTFGSGTRLTVV.

The chain combines TRBV6-2 or TRBV6-3 with TRBJ2-7; 7 bases line up with TRBD2. Unmatched junction bases numbered 7, after V lost 2 bases and J lost 3 bases. This CDR3 is 15 amino acids long. Germline V lookup: CDR1 MNHEY, CDR2 SVGEGT. The CDR3 DNA is TGTGCCAGCAGTTACGGCGGAGCGGGAAACTACGAGCAGTACTTC. Protein product: CASSYGGAGNYEQYF.

This clonotype has more than one count but fewer than ten. The CDR3 DNA follows: TGCAGTGCCAGGAGTGACACTGAAGCTTTCTTT. Translation: CSARSDTEAFF. The chain links TRBV20-1 to TRBJ1-1, with D hard to call. The ends were cut back, 6 bases at V and 3 bases at J, with 8 bases in the middle. Germline V gives CDR1 DFQATT, CDR2 SNEGSKA (reference sequence). The CDR3 has 11 amino acids.

This clonotype was counted at least ten times. V usage is TRBV14 and J usage is TRBJ2-1; 9 positions match TRBD1. V shed 4 bases and J 9 bases; nucleotides not matched to a gene: 7. The CDR3 is 14 residues long. Germline V gene lookup returns CDR1 SGHDN and CDR2 FVKESK. The CDR3 spells CASSLPQGAGEQFF. The CDR3 DNA reads as TGTGCCAGCAGCCTCCCACAGGGGGCAGGTGAGCAGTTCTTC.

This clonotype turned up a few times. The rearrangement links TRBV4-1 to TRBJ2-1; no clear D. Germline assignment: CDR1 MGHRA and CDR2 YSYEKL. Between the trimmed V and J ends, which lost 2 bases and 6 bases, there was a span of 8 bases. The CDR3 length is 13 residues. The CDR3 protein is CASSQLPRNEQFF. In DNA form, the CDR3 reads TGCGCCAGCAGCCAACTCCCGCGCAATGAGCAGTTCTTC.

This clonotype turned up a few times. This chain joins TRBV3-1 and TRBJ1-1; D is unresolved. The V and J ends lost 4 bases and 8 bases respectively, with 14 bases between them. This CDR3 contains 13 residues. Germline values: CDR1 LGHDT, CDR2 YNNKEL (reference sequence). Written as DNA, the CDR3 is TGTGCCAGCAGCCTCCAGTCGACTTCCGAAGCTTTCTTT. Translation gives CASSLQSTSEAFF.

The gene calls are TRBV7-8 and TRBJ2-7, with 10 bases aligning to TRBD1. The ends lost 5 bases at V and 4 bases at J; junction bases unmatched: 11. The CDR3 is made up of 16 amino acids. Per the germline V gene, CDR1 is SGHVS and CDR2 is FQNEAQ. The CDR3 region is CASSPRAGTGAYEQYF. In DNA form, the CDR3 reads TGTGCCAGCAGCCCCCGGGCCGGGACAGGGGCATACGAGCAGTACTTC.

J is TRBJ2-7 and V is TRBV3-1; perhaps D is TRBD1 or TRBD2 (5 bases each). Deletions cut 1 base from V and 3 bases from J, with 16 bases between. CDR1 is LGHDT and CDR2 is YNNKEL in the germline V gene (reference sequence). This CDR3 comprises 16 residues. This CDR3 is CASSQVGGIMYYEQYF. The CDR3 nucleotides read TGTGCCAGCAGCCAAGTTGGGGGTATTATGTACTACGAGCAGTACTTC.

This clonotype was observed a handful of times. The rearrangement links TRBV20-1 to TRBJ2-6, with D uncertain. Between the trimmed V and J ends, which lost 7 bases and 0 bases, there was a span of 7 bases. Germline V gene lookup returns CDR1 DFQATT and CDR2 SNEGSKA (reference sequence). The CDR3 is 13 residues long. CDR3 amino acids: CSVPHSGANVLTF. For the CDR3, the DNA is TGCAGTGTTCCACACTCTGGGGCCAACGTCCTGACTTTC.

This chain joins TRBV3-1 and TRBJ2-5; 11 nucleotides line up with TRBD2. The CDR3 has 17 residues. Germline CDR1 LGHDT, CDR2 YNNKEL (reference sequence). Trimming cost V 5 bases and J 2 bases; bases outside gene matches: 10. The CDR3 is CASSSPKGLAVQETQYF. The CDR3 DNA follows: TGTGCCAGCAGCTCCCCAAAGGGACTAGCGGTTCAAGAGACCCAGTACTTC.

This clonotype was counted ten times or more. The chain has TRBV7-2 and TRBJ2-5; possible D gene TRBD1, 7 bases. The CDR3 totals 15 residues. Germline V CDR1 and CDR2: SGHTA, FQGNSA. V was shortened by 1 base and J by 7 bases, with 16 bases between the two germline ends. As DNA, the CDR3 is TGTGCCAGCAGCTTAGAGAGGAGGGGGCAGGGGACCCAGTACTTC. Amino acid sequence: CASSLERRGQGTQYF.

The rearrangement uses TRBV7-6 and TRBJ2-3, with 14 bases matching TRBD2. The CDR3 extends over 16 amino acids. Trimming cost V 6 bases and J 4 bases; bases outside gene matches: 6. The V gene's germline CDR1 is SGHVS and CDR2 FNYEAQ. This CDR3 reads CASRQGTSGSADTQYF. In nucleotides, the CDR3 is TGTGCCAGCAGACAAGGGACTAGCGGGAGTGCAGATACGCAGTATTTT. The whole variable domain, remainder taken from reference TRBV7-6 and TRBJ2-3, is GAGVSQSPRYKVTKRGQDVALRCDPISGHVSLYWYRQALGQGPEFLTYFNYEAQQDKSGLPNDRFSAERPEGSISTLTIQRTEQRDSAMYRCASRQGTSGSADTQYFGPGTRLTVL.

There are a few counts of this clonotype. The chain carries TRBV4-1 and TRBJ1-2; D unresolved. CDR3 length: 13 amino acids. Germline V CDR1 and CDR2: MGHRA, YSYEKL. V lost 1 base and J lost 4, with 7 bases in between. As DNA, the CDR3 is TGCGCCAGCAGCCAAGCCGCCTTCTATGGCTACACCTTC. This sequence encodes CASSQAAFYGYTF.

The chain combines TRBV5-4 with TRBJ2-1; D is possibly TRBD1 (5 bases). Per germline, CDR1 SGHNT and CDR2 YYREEE (reference sequence). V was shortened by 1 base and J by 4 bases, with 12 bases between the two germline ends. The CDR3 covers 15 residues. The CDR3 nucleotides read TGTGCCAGCAGCTTGCATTCGGCAGGGTACAATGAGCAGTTCTTC. Translated: CASSLHSAGYNEQFF.

This clonotype occurred a few times. J is TRBJ2-3 and V is TRBV4-3; 11 nucleotides align to TRBD2. This CDR3 is 16 amino acids long. The ends lost 4 bases at V and 3 bases at J; junction bases unmatched: 6. Germline values: CDR1 LGHNA, CDR2 YSLEER. The CDR3 nucleotides are TGCGCCAGCAGCCTTAGCGGGAGGGTAAGAACAGATACGCAGTATTTT. Translation gives CASSLSGRVRTDTQYF.

This chain uses TRBV19 with TRBJ2-6; 9 bases align to TRBD1. Germline-derived CDR1 and CDR2 are LNHDA and SQIVND (reference sequence). This CDR3 contains 17 residues. V was pared by 7 bases and J by 0 bases, with 7 bases of the junction left unmatched. The CDR3 region has the DNA TGTGCCAGTAATCGGGACAGGGATTACTCTGGGGCCAACGTCCTGACTTTC. Protein sequence: CASNRDRDYSGANVLTF.

This clonotype was observed many times. The V and J genes are TRBV6-2 or TRBV6-3 and TRBJ2-4; 14 nucleotides align to TRBD2. Germline lookup yields CDR1 MNHEY and CDR2 SVGEGT. The CDR3 runs to 18 residues. The V and J ends lost 5 bases and 3 bases, in that order; junction bases with no gene match: 9. CDR3: CASSTGTSGSGGKNIQYF. CDR3 nucleotide sequence: TGTGCCAGCAGTACTGGGACTAGCGGGAGCGGAGGCAAAAACATTCAGTACTTC.

The chain joins TRBV5-5 to TRBJ1-5; D is unresolved. V was trimmed by 4 bases and J by 7 bases, leaving 12 bases between them. From germline, CDR1 is SGHKS and CDR2 YYEKEE (reference sequence). This CDR3 contains 13 residues. CDR3 sequence reads: CASSTMMGQPQHF. The CDR3 nucleotides are TGTGCCAGCAGCACCATGATGGGGCAGCCCCAGCATTTT.

This clonotype was counted a few times. The gene calls are TRBV20-1 and TRBJ2-1; D uncertain. Germline V CDR1 and CDR2: DFQATT, SNEGSKA (reference sequence). Trimming pared 6 bases from V and 9 bases from J, leaving 21 bases between. The CDR3 has 14 amino acids. The CDR3 DNA reads TGCAGTGCCCCTGAGGTTAGTCCCCGCACTGAGCAGTTCTTC. It encodes CSAPEVSPRTEQFF.

This clonotype was found a few times. V usage is TRBV20-1 and J usage is TRBJ1-1; D is uncertain. The V gene lost 6 bases and the J gene lost 12 bases, with 17 bases spanning the gap. The CDR3 consists of 11 residues. In germline, CDR1 is DFQATT, CDR2 SNEGSKA (reference sequence). Written as DNA, the CDR3 is TGCAGTGCCCAACCGGCTGTTGGGACTTTCTTT. Residues: CSAQPAVGTFF.

This clonotype was counted ten times or more. V is TRBV10-3 and J is TRBJ2-3; 7 nucleotides match TRBD1. Germline-derived CDR1 and CDR2 are ENHRY and SYGVKD. The V and J ends lost 3 bases and 2 bases, in that order; junction bases with no gene match: 2. CDR3 length: 14 residues. The CDR3 bases are TGTGCCATCAGTGACAGGGGGAACACAGATACGCAGTATTTT. Protein product: CAISDRGNTDTQYF.

The chain combines TRBV27 with TRBJ2-7; TRBD1 matches at 10 bases. This CDR3 is 17 amino acids long. Per germline, CDR1 MNHEY and CDR2 SMNVEV (reference sequence). Losses at the gene ends were 6 bases for V and 1 base for J; bases not matched to a gene: 12. The CDR3 coding sequence is TGTGCCAGCAGGGCTTCTCCCGGGACAGGGGAATCCTACGAGCAGTACTTC. It specifies CASRASPGTGESYEQYF.

The genes are TRBV12-3 or TRBV12-4 and TRBJ2-2, with TRBD1 matching 7 bases. CDR3 length equals 16 residues. J gave up 4 bases and V 6 bases, and 11 bases lay outside the gene matches. CDR3 sequence (DNA): TGTGCCAGCAGAATTACAGGGGTTCGGACCACCGGGGAGCTGTTTTTT. Residues: CASRITGVRTTGELFF.

At least ten counts were recorded for this clonotype. The chain uses TRBV10-1 and TRBJ2-7; no reliable D call. CDR1 WNHNN and CDR2 SYGVQD come from the germline V gene (reference sequence). Deletions cut 4 bases from V and 4 bases from J, with 11 bases between. CDR3 size: 13 residues. This CDR3 reads CASSAILGYEQYF. The CDR3 DNA sequence: TGCGCCAGCAGTGCCATCCTAGGGTACGAGCAGTACTTC.

V is TRBV14 and J is TRBJ2-5; either TRBD1 or TRBD2 may supply D (5 bases each). V was pared by 0 bases and J by 3 bases, with 20 bases between. The CDR3 sequence is 18 residues long. Germline CDR1 is SGHDN and CDR2 is FVKESK. CDR3 in amino acids: CASSQDLSGTVGKETQYF. The CDR3 DNA follows: TGTGCCAGCAGCCAAGATCTGTCCGGGACCGTAGGCAAAGAGACCCAGTACTTC. Full variable domain (outside the CDR3, taken from reference TRBV14 and TRBJ2-5): EAGVTQFPSHSVIEKGQTVTLRCDPISGHDNLYWYRRVMGKEIKFLLHFVKESKQDESGMPNNRFLAERTGGTYSTLKVQPAELEDSGVYFCASSQDLSGTVGKETQYFGPGTRLLVL.

This chain joins TRBV7-3 and TRBJ2-6; D is undetermined. Per the germline V gene, CDR1 is SGHTA and CDR2 is FQGTGA. The CDR3 contains 15 residues. The germline V and J ends were trimmed by 5 bases and 3 bases, with 11 bases remaining between them. CDR3 residues: CASSRGQVGANVLTF. For the CDR3, the DNA is TGTGCCAGCAGCCGAGGCCAGGTTGGGGCCAACGTCCTGACTTTC.